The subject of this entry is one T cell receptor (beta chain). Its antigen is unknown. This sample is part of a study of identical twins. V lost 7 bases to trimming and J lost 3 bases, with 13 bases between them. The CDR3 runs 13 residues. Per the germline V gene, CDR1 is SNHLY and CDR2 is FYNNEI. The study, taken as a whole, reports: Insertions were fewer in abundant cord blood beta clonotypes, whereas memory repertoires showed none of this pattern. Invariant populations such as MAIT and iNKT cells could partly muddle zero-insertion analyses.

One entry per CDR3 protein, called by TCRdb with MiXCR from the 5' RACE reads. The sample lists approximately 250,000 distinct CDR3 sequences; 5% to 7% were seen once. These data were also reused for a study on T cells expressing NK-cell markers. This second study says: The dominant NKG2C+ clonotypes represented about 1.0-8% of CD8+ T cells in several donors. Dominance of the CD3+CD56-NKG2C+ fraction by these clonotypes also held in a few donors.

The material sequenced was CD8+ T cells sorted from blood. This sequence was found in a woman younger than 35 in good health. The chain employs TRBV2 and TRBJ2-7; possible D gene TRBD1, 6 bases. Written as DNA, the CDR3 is TGTGCCAGCACAGGACAGCTCGTCTACGAGCAGTACTTC. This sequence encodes CASTGQLVYEQYF.